This T cell receptor beta chain appears in the sequencing data of a study of shared clonotypes between healthy human individuals. The wider study: CD4 naive and CD4 memory each took three plates per donor, while CD8 naive took two and CD8 memory one.

Trimming took off 7 bases at V and 9 bases at J, with 12 bases between the two ends. The CDR3 contains 11 residues. The germline gives CDR1 LGHNT, CDR2 FRNRAP. TCRdb's table, derived via immunoSEQ multiplex PCR, lists solely in-frame clones and lacks some. The sample carries about 1 million clones, roughly 80% recorded once. On this clone itself: Its specificity is not known.

General observations from the study: The naive CD4 repertoires of several donors were compared, and 5% to 6.5% of clonotypes were shared.

The source of this sequence is a man between 18 and 35 years old in good health. This chain links TRBV12-5 with TRBJ2-5, with D tentatively TRBD1 or TRBD2 (5 bases each). The sequenced material came from memory CD4+ T cells sorted from blood. Indicated subset: CD45RA-negative fraction. The CDR3 DNA sequence: TGTGCTAGTGCCTATAGAGGGGCCCAGTACTTC. This sequence encodes CASAYRGAQYF.